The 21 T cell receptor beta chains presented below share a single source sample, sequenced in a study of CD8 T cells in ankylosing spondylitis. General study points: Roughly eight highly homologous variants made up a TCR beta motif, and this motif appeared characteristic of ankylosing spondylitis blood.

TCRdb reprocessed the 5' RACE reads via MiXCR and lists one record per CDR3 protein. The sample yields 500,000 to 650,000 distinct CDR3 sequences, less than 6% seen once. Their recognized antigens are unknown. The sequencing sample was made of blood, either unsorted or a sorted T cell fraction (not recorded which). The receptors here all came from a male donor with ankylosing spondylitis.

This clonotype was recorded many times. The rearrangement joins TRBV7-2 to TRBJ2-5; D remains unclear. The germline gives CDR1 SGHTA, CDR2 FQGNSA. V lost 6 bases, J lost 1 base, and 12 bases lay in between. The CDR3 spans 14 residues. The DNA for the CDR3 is TGTGCCAGCAGGTCTATGGTCGTCCAAGAGACCCAGTACTTC. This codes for CASRSMVVQETQYF.

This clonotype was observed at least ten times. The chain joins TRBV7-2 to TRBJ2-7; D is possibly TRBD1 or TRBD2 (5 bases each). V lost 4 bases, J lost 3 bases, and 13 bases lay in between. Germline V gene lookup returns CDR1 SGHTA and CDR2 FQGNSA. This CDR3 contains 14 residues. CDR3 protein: CASSSYGTLYEQYF. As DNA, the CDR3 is TGTGCCAGCAGCTCCTACGGGACCCTCTACGAGCAGTACTTC.

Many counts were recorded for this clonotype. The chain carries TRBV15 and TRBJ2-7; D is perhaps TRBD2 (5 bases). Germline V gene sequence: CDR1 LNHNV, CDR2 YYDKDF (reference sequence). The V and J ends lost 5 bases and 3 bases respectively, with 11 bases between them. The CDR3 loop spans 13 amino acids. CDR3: CATSGLNDYEQYF. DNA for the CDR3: TGTGCCACCAGCGGACTGAATGACTACGAGCAGTACTTC.

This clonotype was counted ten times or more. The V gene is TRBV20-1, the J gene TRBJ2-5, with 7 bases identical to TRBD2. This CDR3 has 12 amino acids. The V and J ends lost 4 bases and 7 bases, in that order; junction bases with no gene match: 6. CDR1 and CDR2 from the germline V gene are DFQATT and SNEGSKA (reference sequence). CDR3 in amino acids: CSATSGMGTQYF. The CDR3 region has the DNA TGCAGTGCTACCAGCGGGATGGGGACCCAGTACTTC.

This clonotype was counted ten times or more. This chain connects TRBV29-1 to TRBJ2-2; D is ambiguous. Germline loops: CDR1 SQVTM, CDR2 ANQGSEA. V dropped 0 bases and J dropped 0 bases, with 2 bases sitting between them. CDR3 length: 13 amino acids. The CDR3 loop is CSVEDPNTGELFF. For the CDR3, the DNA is TGCAGCGTTGAAGACCCGAACACCGGGGAGCTGTTTTTT.

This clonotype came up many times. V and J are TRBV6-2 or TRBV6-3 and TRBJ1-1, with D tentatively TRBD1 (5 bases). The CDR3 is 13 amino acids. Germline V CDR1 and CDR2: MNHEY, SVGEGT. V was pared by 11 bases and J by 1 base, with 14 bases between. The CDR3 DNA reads TGTGCCGCATCGGGGGATAGGAACACTGAAGCTTTCTTT. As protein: CAASGDRNTEAFF.

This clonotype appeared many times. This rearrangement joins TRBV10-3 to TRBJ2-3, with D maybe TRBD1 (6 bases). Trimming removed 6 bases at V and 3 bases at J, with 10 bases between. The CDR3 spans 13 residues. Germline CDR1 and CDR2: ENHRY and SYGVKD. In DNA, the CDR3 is TGTGCCATCAGAACGGACAGAACAGATACGCAGTATTTT. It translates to CAIRTDRTDTQYF.

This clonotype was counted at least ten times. The CDR3 loop reads CASSVDRGLAYGYTF. The CDR3, as DNA: TGTGCCAGCAGCGTAGACAGGGGACTTGCCTATGGCTACACCTTC. The rearrangement joins TRBV7-9 to TRBJ1-2; TRBD1 matches 8 bases. The V segment lost 5 bases and the J segment 4 bases; nucleotides outside the gene matches: 9. Germline CDR1 reads SEHNR; CDR2 reads FQNEAQ (reference sequence). This CDR3 is built from 15 residues.

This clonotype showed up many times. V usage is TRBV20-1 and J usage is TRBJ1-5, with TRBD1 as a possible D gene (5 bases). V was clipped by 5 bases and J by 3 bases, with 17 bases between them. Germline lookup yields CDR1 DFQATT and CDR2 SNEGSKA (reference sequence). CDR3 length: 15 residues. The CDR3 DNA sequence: TGCAGTGCTGGGGGAGGGCGCGGGGTCAATCAGCCCCAGCATTTT. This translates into CSAGGGRGVNQPQHF.

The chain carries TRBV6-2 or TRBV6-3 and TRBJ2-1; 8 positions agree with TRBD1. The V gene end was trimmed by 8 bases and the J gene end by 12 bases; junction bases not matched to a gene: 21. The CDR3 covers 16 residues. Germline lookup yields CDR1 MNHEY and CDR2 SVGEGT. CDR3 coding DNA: TGTGCCAGCCATAAGGGGGACAGGTTTTTTCGTCTTGGGCAGTTCTTC. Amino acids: CASHKGDRFFRLGQFF.

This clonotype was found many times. The chain's CDR3 is CATRPQQTNSPLHF. The CDR3 DNA follows: TGTGCCACCCGCCCGCAGCAGACTAATTCACCCCTCCACTTT. The chain has TRBV10-3 and TRBJ1-6; D is unclear. This CDR3 has 14 residues. Trimming removed 10 bases from V and 6 bases from J, with 16 bases in between. Germline assignment: CDR1 ENHRY and CDR2 SYGVKD.

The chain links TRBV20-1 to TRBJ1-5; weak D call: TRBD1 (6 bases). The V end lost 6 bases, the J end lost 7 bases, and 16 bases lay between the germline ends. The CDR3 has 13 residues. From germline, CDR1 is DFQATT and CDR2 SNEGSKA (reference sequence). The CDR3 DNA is TGCAGTGCCACCGAAGGGGGAGGACAGCCCCAGCATTTT. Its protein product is CSATEGGGQPQHF.

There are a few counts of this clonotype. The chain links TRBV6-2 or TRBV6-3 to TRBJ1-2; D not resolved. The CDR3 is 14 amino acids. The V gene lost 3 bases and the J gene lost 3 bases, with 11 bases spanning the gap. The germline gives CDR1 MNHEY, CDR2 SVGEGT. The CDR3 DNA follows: TGTGCCAGCAGTTATTGGTCTGGCGACTATGGCTACACCTTC. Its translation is CASSYWSGDYGYTF.

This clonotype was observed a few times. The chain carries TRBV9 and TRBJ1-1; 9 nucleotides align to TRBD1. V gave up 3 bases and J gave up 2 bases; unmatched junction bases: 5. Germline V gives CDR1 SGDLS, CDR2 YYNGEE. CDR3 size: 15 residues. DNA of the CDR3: TGTGCCAGCAGCGGCCGGGACAGGGCCAACACTGAAGCTTTCTTT. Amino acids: CASSGRDRANTEAFF.

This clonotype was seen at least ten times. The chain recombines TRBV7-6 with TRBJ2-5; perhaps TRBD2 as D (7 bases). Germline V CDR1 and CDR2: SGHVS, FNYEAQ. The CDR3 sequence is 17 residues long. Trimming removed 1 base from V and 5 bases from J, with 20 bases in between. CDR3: CASSLEGGGVFMETQYF. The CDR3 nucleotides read TGTGCCAGCAGCTTAGAGGGAGGGGGAGTCTTCATGGAGACCCAGTACTTC.

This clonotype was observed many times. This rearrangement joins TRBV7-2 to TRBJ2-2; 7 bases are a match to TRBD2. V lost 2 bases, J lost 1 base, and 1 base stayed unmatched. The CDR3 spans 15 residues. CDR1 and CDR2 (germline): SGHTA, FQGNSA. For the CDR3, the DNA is TGTGCCAGCAGCTTATGGGGGGGGAACACCGGGGAGCTGTTTTTT. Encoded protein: CASSLWGGNTGELFF.

The CDR3 coding sequence is TGTGCCATCAGCATGGGACAGATTTTCTACGAGCAGTACTTC. Translation: CAISMGQIFYEQYF. This chain joins TRBV10-3 and TRBJ2-7; 7 bases line up with TRBD1. J was trimmed by 3 bases and V by 6 bases; bases with no gene match: 8. This CDR3 spans 14 amino acids. Per the germline V gene, CDR1 is ENHRY and CDR2 is SYGVKD.

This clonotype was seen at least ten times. The CDR3 reads CASSYAYSGAAYEQYF. CDR3 in DNA: TGTGCCAGCAGTTACGCGTATTCAGGGGCTGCATACGAGCAGTACTTC. The chain is built from TRBV6-2 or TRBV6-3 and TRBJ2-7; D is possibly TRBD1 (6 bases). This CDR3 comprises 16 residues. Germline loops: CDR1 MNHEY, CDR2 SVGEGT. Trimming cost V 2 bases and J 4 bases, with 18 bases left between them.

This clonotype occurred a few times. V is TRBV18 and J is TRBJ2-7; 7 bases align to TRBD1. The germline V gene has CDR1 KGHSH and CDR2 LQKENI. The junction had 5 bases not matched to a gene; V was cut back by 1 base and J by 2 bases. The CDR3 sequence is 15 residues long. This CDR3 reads CASSPQGAITYEQYF. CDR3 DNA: TGTGCCAGCTCACCACAGGGGGCGATTACCTACGAGCAGTACTTC.

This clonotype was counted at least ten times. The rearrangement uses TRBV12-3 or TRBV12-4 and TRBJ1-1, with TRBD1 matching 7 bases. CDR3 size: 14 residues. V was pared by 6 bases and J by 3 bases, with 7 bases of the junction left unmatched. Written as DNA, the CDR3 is TGTGCCAGCAGGGAGGGACAGCCTTACACTGAAGCTTTCTTT. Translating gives CASREGQPYTEAFF.

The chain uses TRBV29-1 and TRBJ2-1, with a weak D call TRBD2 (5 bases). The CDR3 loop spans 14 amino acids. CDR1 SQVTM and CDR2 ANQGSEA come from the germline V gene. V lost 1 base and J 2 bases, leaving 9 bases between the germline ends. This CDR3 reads CSVEGEYAYNEQFF. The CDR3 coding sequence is TGCAGCGTTGAAGGGGAGTACGCCTACAATGAGCAGTTCTTC.